The rows below give T cell receptor beta chains drawn from one sample of a study of blood T cell repertoires in COVID-19. Only in-frame clones appear in the TCRdb table, and some are missing; sequencing was by immunoSEQ multiplex PCR. The sample gives roughly 250,000 clones, 80% to 90% of which show up once; roughly 2.3% is in the top ten. Sequenced material: PBMCs or T cells enriched from blood (not recorded which). These receptors originate from a woman aged 18-29 years who had recovered from COVID-19. CDR3s include the opening cysteine and the closing phenylalanine or tryptophan. D genes are given only for firm matches. Part of the rows lack a size; the others show once, few, many or a class for expanded clones.

size	D	V	J	DNA	CDR3
few	.	TRBV6-1	TRBJ1-1	TGTGCCAGCAGTGACCAGGGTTTACCGAACACTGAAGCTTTCTTT	CASSDQGLPNTEAFF
.	.	TRBV19	TRBJ1-2	TGTGCCAGTAGTATAGTACTTGTAGGGGATGGCTACACCTTC	CASSIVLVGDGYTF
.	.	TRBV7-9	TRBJ2-7	TGTGCCAGCAGCTTAGGGCCGTTCTACGAGCAGTACTTC	CASSLGPFYEQYF
.	.	TRBV5-1	TRBJ2-7	TGCGCCAGCAGCTTGGACCCCAGGGGCCCCAGTTACGAGCAGTACTTC	CASSLDPRGPSYEQYF
.	.	TRBV9	TRBJ1-1	TGTGCCAGCAGCTCACAAGCGGGTGAAGCTTTCTTT	CASSSQAGEAFF
.	.	TRBV7-9	TRBJ1-1	TGTGCCAGCAGCCCGCCCCGGGTGAACACTGAAGCTTTCTTT	CASSPPRVNTEAFF
.	.	TRBV6-5	TRBJ1-4	TGTGCCAGCGTTTATAGGGGTGCAACTAATGAAAAACTGTTTTTT	CASVYRGATNEKLFF
.	TRBD2	TRBV7-8	TRBJ2-1	TGTGCCAGCAGCCGTAGCGGGGGGGCCCACAATGAGCAGTTCTTC	CASSRSGGAHNEQFF
.	TRBD1	TRBV6-5	TRBJ1-1	TGTGCCACCAAAGGGACAGGGGAAATTGGGGCTTTCTTT	CATKGTGEIGAFF
.	TRBD1	TRBV5-1	TRBJ2-1	TGCGCCAGCAGCGGGGGCCGGGACAGGGGGTCAACTGAGCAGTTCTTC	CASSGGRDRGSTEQFF
.	.	TRBV7-9	TRBJ1-2	TGTGCCAGCAGCTTATTCAGGGGATCAAAAGGCTACACCTTC	CASSLFRGSKGYTF
.	.	TRBV5-1	TRBJ1-5	TGCGCCAGCAGCTTGGTTGGGGGGAGCAATCAGCCCCAGCATTTT	CASSLVGGSNQPQHF
.	TRBD2	TRBV19	TRBJ2-7	TGTGCCAGTAGACCTCGGACTAGCGGGGGGGCCGAGCAGTACTTC	CASRPRTSGGAEQYF
.	.	TRBV5-1	TRBJ2-7	TGCGCCAGCAGCTTGGATGCAGAAACCTACGAGCAGTACTTC	CASSLDAETYEQYF
.	.	TRBV19	TRBJ2-7	TGTGCCAGTAGTATAGGAGGCTACGAGCAGTACTTC	CASSIGGYEQYF
.	TRBD2	TRBV29-1	TRBJ2-1	TGCAGCGTTGAAGTTCAAAGCGGGGGGGCCGTCTATGAGCAGTTCTTC	CSVEVQSGGAVYEQFF
.	TRBD1	TRBV4-1	TRBJ2-2	TGCGCCAGCAGCCATATAACAACCATGAAGGTAGGGGGCCGCACCGGGGAGCTGTTTTTT	CASSHITTMKVGGRTGELFF
once	.	TRBV7-2	TRBJ1-5	TGTGCCAGCAGCGTGCCGGGGAACAATCAGCCCCAGCATTTT	CASSVPGNNQPQHF
.	TRBD2	TRBV2	TRBJ2-2	TGTGCCAGCAGGGAACTAGCGGGGGGTAGAGGCGGGGAGCTGTTTTTT	CASRELAGGRGGELFF
.	.	TRBV28	TRBJ2-7	TGTGCCAGCAGTTTTACCAGGGTTGGGTACGAGCAGTACTTC	CASSFTRVGYEQYF
.	TRBD1	TRBV20-1	TRBJ1-6	TGCAGTGCTAGTCGCGACAGGGGATTCCCCCTCCACTTT	CSASRDRGFPLHF
.	.	TRBV7-9	TRBJ2-7	TGTGCCAGCAGCTATTACTACAACTACGAGCAGTACTTC	CASSYYYNYEQYF
.	TRBD1	TRBV3-1/TRBV3-2	TRBJ1-1	TGTGCCAGCAGCCAAGGTACAGGGGCTGAAGCTTTCTTT	CASSQGTGAEAFF
.	.	TRBV6-5	TRBJ2-1	TGTGCCAGTATAAGGAGCTCTTCCTACAATGAGCAGTTCTTC	CASIRSSSYNEQFF
.	TRBD1	TRBV7-9	TRBJ2-1	TGTGCCAGCGAATATACAGGGGTCAACTCCTACAATGAGCAGTTCTTC	CASEYTGVNSYNEQFF
.	TRBD1	TRBV3-1/TRBV3-2	TRBJ1-2	TGTGCCAGCAGCCGACAGGGGGCATCAACTAACTATGGCTACACCTTC	CASSRQGASTNYGYTF
.	.	TRBV9	TRBJ2-1	TGTGCCAGCAGCCCCGGAGGCGGGAACAATGAGCAGTTCTTC	CASSPGGGNNEQFF
.	TRBD1	TRBV30	TRBJ1-6	TGTGCCTGGAGTGATTGGGACAGGGGTTATTCACCCCTCCACTTT	CAWSDWDRGYSPLHF
.	TRBD1	TRBV24-1	TRBJ2-2	TGTGCCACCGCCGACAGGGGCCCCGGGGAGCTGTTTTTT	CATADRGPGELFF
.	.	TRBV4-2	TRBJ1-1	TGTGCCAGCAGCCAAGTGGGGGGTTACACTGAAGCTTTCTTT	CASSQVGGYTEAFF
.	TRBD1	TRBV15	TRBJ1-4	TGTGCCACCAGCCGATCGGGACAGGGAGGAGAAAAACTGTTTTTT	CATSRSGQGGEKLFF
.	TRBD1	TRBV19	TRBJ2-5	TGTGCCAGTAGTCTCCAGACAGGGCGAGAGACCCAGTACTTC	CASSLQTGRETQYF
.	.	TRBV2	TRBJ2-5	TGTGCCAGCAGTGAATCGTCTGGGGTAGAGGGAGAGACCCAGTACTTC	CASSESSGVEGETQYF
.	TRBD1	TRBV5-1	TRBJ1-2	TGCGCCAGCAGCCCTCGGACAGGGGAATCCTATGGCTACACCTTC	CASSPRTGESYGYTF
.	TRBD1	TRBV2	TRBJ1-4	TGTGCCAGCAGTGGATGGACAGGTTCTGAAAAACTGTTTTTT	CASSGWTGSEKLFF